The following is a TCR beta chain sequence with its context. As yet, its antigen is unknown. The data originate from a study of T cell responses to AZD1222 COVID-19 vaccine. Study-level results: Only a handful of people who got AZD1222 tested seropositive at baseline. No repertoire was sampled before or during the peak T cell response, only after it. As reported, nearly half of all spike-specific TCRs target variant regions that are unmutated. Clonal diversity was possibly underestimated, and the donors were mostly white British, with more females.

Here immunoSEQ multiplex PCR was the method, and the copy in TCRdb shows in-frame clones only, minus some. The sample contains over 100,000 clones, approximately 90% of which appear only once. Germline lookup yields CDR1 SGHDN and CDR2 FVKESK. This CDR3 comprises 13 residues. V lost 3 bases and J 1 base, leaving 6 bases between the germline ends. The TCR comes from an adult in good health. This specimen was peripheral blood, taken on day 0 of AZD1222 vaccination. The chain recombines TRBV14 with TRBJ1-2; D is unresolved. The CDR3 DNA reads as TGTGCCAGCAGCCACGACATTAACTATGGCTACACCTTC. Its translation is CASSHDINYGYTF.